This entry lists 15 T cell receptor beta chains sequenced from one sample in a study of OX40 agonist ivuxolimab in advanced cancers. Clones were sequenced by immunoSEQ multiplex PCR, and TCRdb holds only the in-frame ones, with some missing. The sample lists fewer than 90,000 clones, over 75% occurring once. Source: CD4+ or CD8+ T cells sorted from blood, taken in a trial of the OX40 agonist ivuxolimab. Receptors originate from an adult with an advanced solid tumor such as melanoma, head and neck, liver or kidney cancer.

This clone was seen once. The chain links TRBV7-9 to TRBJ2-7; TRBD2 agrees at 13 bases. Germline CDR1 is SEHNR and CDR2 is FQNEAQ (reference sequence). V lost 6 bases, J lost 6 bases, and 8 bases stayed unmatched. The CDR3 sequence is 15 residues long. The CDR3 spells CASSHTSGRVGEQYF. Written as DNA, the CDR3 is TGTGCCAGCAGTCATACTAGCGGGAGGGTTGGCGAGCAGTACTTC.

The chain employs TRBV28 and TRBJ2-2, with D possibly called TRBD1 or TRBD2 (5 bases each). This CDR3 is 16 amino acids long. The V gene lost 2 bases and the J gene lost 1 base, with 11 bases spanning the gap. CDR1 is MDHEN, CDR2 SYDVKM, per germline. The CDR3 reads CASSLEGSMNTGELFF. In DNA, the CDR3 is TGTGCCAGCAGTTTAGAGGGGTCGATGAACACCGGGGAGCTGTTTTTT.

The V call is TRBV27, the J call TRBJ2-3, with 15 nucleotides matching TRBD2. The CDR3 is 15 residues long. Unmatched junction bases numbered 4, after V lost 7 bases and J lost 5 bases. Germline values: CDR1 MNHEY, CDR2 SMNVEV (reference sequence). The CDR3 reads CASTGLAGGEDTQYF. The CDR3 bases are TGTGCCAGCACCGGACTAGCGGGAGGGGAAGATACGCAGTATTTT.

The V and J genes are TRBV5-8 and TRBJ2-3; D may be TRBD1 or TRBD2 (5 bases each). V was cut by 1 base and J by 3 bases, with 15 bases left in between. There are 16 residues in the CDR3. Germline CDR1 and CDR2: SGHTS and YDEGEE. The CDR3 DNA reads TGTGCCAGCAGCTTGTACTTAGGGGAGACGACAGATACGCAGTATTTT. Its translation: CASSLYLGETTDTQYF.

The CDR3 reads CASSMTYFSYEQYF. The CDR3, as DNA: TGTGCCAGTAGTATGACATACTTCTCCTACGAGCAGTACTTC. The chain couples TRBV19 to TRBJ2-7; D uncertain. V was clipped by 3 bases and J by 0 bases, with 9 bases between them. Germline CDR1 and CDR2: LNHDA and SQIVND (reference sequence). The CDR3 contains 14 residues.

This chain uses TRBV15 with TRBJ2-1; D uncertain. Between the trimmed V and J ends, which lost 0 bases and 9 bases, there was a span of 12 bases. Per germline, CDR1 LNHNV and CDR2 YYDKDF (reference sequence). CDR3 length equals 14 residues. The DNA for the CDR3 is TGTGCCACCAGCAGAGATCCTGTCTGGGGTGAGCAGTTCTTC. It encodes CATSRDPVWGEQFF. Looking up the rest from reference TRBV15 and TRBJ2-1 gives the full variable domain: DAMVIQNPRYQVTQFGKPVTLSCSQTLNHNVMYWYQQKSSQAPKLLFHYYDKDFNNEADTPDNFQSRRPNTSFCFLDIRSPGLGDTAMYLCATSRDPVWGEQFFGPGTRLTVL.

This clone was seen a few times. The chain is built from TRBV11-3 and TRBJ2-2; no clear D gene. Trimming stripped 7 bases from V and 1 base from J, with 4 bases between. This CDR3 contains 12 residues. Looked up from germline, CDR1 is SGHNT and CDR2 is YENEEA. Here the CDR3 reads CASTLNTGELFF. CDR3 DNA: TGTGCCAGCACCCTGAACACCGGGGAGCTGTTTTTT.

The chain links TRBV7-9 to TRBJ2-2; TRBD1 agrees at 8 bases. V lost 0 bases, J lost 6 bases, and 0 bases stayed unmatched. The CDR3 contains 14 residues. CDR1 is SEHNR, CDR2 FQNEAQ, per germline (reference sequence). The CDR3 region has the DNA TGTGCCAGCAGCTTAGCGGACAGGGCCGGGGAGCTGTTTTTT. Its protein is CASSLADRAGELFF.

This clone was detected once. The rearrangement joins TRBV13 to TRBJ2-5, with TRBD1 as a possible D gene (6 bases). The CDR3 contains 14 residues. V was pared by 0 bases and J by 1 base, with 6 bases between. Germline V gives CDR1 PRHDT, CDR2 FYEKMQ (reference sequence). The CDR3 is CASSLGQGQETQYF. The CDR3 coding sequence is TGTGCCAGCAGCTTAGGACAGGGCCAAGAGACCCAGTACTTC.

The chain combines TRBV25-1 with TRBJ2-6, with D tentatively TRBD1 (5 bases). Germline values: CDR1 MGHDK, CDR2 SYGVNS. The CDR3 contains 15 residues. Trimming left V 6 bases short and J 0 bases short, with 9 bases between. As DNA, the CDR3 is TGTGCCAGCAGGGAGACAGTCTCTGGGGCCAACGTCCTGACTTTC. This translates into CASRETVSGANVLTF.

The chain uses TRBV14 and TRBJ2-1; a possible D gene is TRBD2 (6 bases). CDR1 and CDR2 from the germline V gene are SGHDN and FVKESK. The CDR3 is 13 residues long. The V end lost 4 bases, the J end lost 6 bases, and 10 bases lay between the germline ends. In DNA, the CDR3 is TGTGCCAGCAGCCGCCGACTAGTCAATGAGCAGTTCTTC. Translating it yields CASSRRLVNEQFF. Full variable domain (rest looked up from reference TRBV14 and TRBJ2-1): EAGVTQFPSHSVIEKGQTVTLRCDPISGHDNLYWYRRVMGKEIKFLLHFVKESKQDESGMPNNRFLAERTGGTYSTLKVQPAELEDSGVYFCASSRRLVNEQFFGPGTRLTVL.

This chain joins TRBV7-9 and TRBJ2-5; 9 bases agree with TRBD1. The J call may be in error: the DNA end matches TRBJ2-7 better. This CDR3 is built from 14 residues. Germline assignment: CDR1 SEHNR and CDR2 FQNEAQ (reference sequence). CDR3 sequence reads: CASSPGQGEGEQYF. CDR3 DNA: TGTGCCAGCAGCCCGGGACAGGGAGAGGGCGAGCAGTACTTC.

This chain uses TRBV12-5 with TRBJ1-1, with TRBD1 as a possible D gene (5 bases). CDR1 and CDR2 (germline): LGHNT, FRNRAP. V lost 0 bases and J 6 bases, leaving 8 bases between the germline ends. The CDR3 runs to 13 residues. The CDR3 reads CASGLVPGAEAFF. CDR3 DNA: TGTGCTAGTGGTTTGGTCCCGGGGGCTGAAGCTTTCTTT.

The chain couples TRBV7-9 to TRBJ2-3; tentatively, D is TRBD1 or TRBD2 (5 bases each). The CDR3 totals 14 residues. The ends were cut back, 3 bases at V and 5 bases at J, with 12 bases in the middle. CDR1 SEHNR and CDR2 FQNEAQ come from the germline V gene (reference sequence). The CDR3 spells CASSFTGGLDTQYF. The CDR3 DNA reads TGTGCCAGCAGCTTTACTGGGGGTTTAGATACGCAGTATTTT.

The rearrangement uses TRBV7-2 and TRBJ2-3; the D gene is possibly TRBD2 (5 bases). CDR1 and CDR2 from the germline V gene are SGHTA and FQGNSA. Trimming pared 1 base from V and 2 bases from J, leaving 22 bases between. The CDR3 totals 19 residues. The CDR3 loop is CASSLGRRMWERFTDTQYF. CDR3 sequence (DNA): TGTGCCAGCAGCTTAGGACGACGAATGTGGGAGCGGTTCACAGATACGCAGTATTTT.